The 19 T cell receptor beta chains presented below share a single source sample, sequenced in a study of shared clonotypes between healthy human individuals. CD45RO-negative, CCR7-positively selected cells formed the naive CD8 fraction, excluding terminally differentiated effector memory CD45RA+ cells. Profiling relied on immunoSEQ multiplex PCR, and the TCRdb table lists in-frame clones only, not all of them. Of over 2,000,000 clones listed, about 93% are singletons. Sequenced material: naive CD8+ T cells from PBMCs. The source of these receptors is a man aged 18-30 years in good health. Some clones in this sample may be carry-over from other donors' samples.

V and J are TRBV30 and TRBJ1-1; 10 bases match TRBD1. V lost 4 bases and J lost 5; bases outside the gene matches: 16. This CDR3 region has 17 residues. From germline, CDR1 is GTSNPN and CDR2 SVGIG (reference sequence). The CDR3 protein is CAWTPLSPGQGTTEAFF. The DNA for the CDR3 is TGTGCCTGGACCCCCCTGTCCCCGGGACAGGGGACGACTGAAGCTTTCTTT.

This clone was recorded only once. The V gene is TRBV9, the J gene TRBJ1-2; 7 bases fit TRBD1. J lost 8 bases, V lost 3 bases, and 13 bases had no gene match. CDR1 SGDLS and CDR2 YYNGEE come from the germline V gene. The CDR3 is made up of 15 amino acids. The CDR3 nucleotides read TGTGCCAGCAGCGCCCGTCAAACAGGGGTGGGAGGCTACACCTTC. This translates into CASSARQTGVGGYTF.

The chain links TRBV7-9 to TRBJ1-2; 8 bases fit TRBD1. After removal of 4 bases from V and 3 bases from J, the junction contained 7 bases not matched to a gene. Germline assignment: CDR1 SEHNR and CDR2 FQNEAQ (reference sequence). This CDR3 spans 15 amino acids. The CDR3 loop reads CASSYPTGADYGYTF. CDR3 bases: TGTGCCAGCAGCTACCCGACAGGGGCTGACTATGGCTACACCTTC.

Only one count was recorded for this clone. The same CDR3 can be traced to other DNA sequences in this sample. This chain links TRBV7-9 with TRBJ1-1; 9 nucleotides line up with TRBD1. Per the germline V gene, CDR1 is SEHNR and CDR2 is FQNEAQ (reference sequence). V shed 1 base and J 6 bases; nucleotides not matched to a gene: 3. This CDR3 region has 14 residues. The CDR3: CASSLVQGAPEAFF. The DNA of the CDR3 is TGTGCCAGCAGCTTAGTACAGGGGGCCCCTGAAGCTTTCTTT.

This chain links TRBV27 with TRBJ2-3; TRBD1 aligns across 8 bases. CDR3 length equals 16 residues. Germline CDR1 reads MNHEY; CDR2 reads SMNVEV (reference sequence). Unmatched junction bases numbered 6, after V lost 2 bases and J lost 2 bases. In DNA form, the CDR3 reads TGTGCCAGCAGTTTACTCCGGGACAGGATCACAGATACGCAGTATTTT. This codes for CASSLLRDRITDTQYF.

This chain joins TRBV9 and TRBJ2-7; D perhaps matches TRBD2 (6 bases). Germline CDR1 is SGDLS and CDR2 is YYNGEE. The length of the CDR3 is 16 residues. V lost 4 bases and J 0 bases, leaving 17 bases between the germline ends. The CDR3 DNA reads TGTGCCAGCAGCATCACAGGAGGGGCTAGCTCCTACGAGCAGTACTTC. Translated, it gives CASSITGGASSYEQYF.

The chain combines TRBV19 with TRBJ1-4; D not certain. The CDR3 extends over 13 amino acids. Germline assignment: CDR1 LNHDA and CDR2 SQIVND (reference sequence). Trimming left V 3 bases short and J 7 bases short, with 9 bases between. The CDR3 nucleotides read TGTGCCAGTAGTATCGTCGGTGGTGAAAAACTGTTTTTT. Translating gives CASSIVGGEKLFF.

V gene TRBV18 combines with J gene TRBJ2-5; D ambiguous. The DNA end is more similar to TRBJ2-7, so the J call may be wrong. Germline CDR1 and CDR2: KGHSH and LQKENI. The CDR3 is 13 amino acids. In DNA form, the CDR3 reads TGTGCCAGCTCACCCACCACGTCCTACGAGCAGTACTTC. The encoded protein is CASSPTTSYEQYF.

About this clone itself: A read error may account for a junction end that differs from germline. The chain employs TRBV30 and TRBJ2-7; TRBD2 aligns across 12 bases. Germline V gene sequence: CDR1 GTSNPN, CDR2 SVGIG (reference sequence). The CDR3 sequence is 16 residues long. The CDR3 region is CARSTRTSGASYEQYF. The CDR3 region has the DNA TGTGCCCGGAGTACAAGGACTAGCGGGGCCTCCTACGAGCAGTACTTC.

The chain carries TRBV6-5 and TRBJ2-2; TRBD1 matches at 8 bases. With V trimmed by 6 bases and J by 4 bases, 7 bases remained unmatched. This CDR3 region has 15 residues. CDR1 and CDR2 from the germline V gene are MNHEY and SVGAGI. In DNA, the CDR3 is TGTGCCAGCAGACCAGGGGGCGAGGGCACCGGGGAGCTGTTTTTT. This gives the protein CASRPGGEGTGELFF.

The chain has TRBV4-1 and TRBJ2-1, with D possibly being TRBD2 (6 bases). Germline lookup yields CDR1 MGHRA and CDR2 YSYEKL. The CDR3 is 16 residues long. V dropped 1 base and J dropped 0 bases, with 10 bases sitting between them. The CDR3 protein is CASSQASASSYNEQFF. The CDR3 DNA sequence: TGCGCCAGCAGCCAAGCTAGCGCTAGCTCCTACAATGAGCAGTTCTTC.

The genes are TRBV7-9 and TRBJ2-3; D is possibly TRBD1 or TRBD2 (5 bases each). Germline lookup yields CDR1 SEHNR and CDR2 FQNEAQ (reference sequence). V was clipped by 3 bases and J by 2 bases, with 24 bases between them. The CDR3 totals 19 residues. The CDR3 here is CASSFREGQGTLYTDTQYF. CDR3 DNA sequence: TGTGCCAGCAGCTTCCGAGAGGGCCAGGGCACTCTGTACACAGATACGCAGTATTTT.

The CDR3 spells CASSSGRLNEKLFF. CDR3 sequence (DNA): TGTGCCAGCAGCTCCGGCAGACTTAATGAAAAACTGTTTTTT. The chain joins TRBV5-8 to TRBJ1-4, with D uncertain. The V end lost 3 bases, the J end lost 4 bases, and 10 bases lay between the germline ends. In germline, CDR1 is SGHTS, CDR2 YDEGEE. The CDR3 length is 14 residues.

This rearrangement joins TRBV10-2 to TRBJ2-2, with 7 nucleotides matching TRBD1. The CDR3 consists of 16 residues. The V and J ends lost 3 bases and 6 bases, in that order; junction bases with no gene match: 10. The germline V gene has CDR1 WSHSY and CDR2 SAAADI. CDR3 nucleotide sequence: TGCGCCAGCAGTGAAACAGGGGCCCCATGGGCCGGGGAGCTGTTTTTT. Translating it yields CASSETGAPWAGELFF.

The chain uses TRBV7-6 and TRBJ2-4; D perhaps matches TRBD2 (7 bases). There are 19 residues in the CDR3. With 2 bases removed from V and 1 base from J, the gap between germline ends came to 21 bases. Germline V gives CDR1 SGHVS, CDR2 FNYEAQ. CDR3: CASSLPPGGGSEAKNIQYF. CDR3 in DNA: TGTGCCAGCAGCTTACCCCCGGGGGGCGGGAGCGAGGCCAAAAACATTCAGTACTTC.

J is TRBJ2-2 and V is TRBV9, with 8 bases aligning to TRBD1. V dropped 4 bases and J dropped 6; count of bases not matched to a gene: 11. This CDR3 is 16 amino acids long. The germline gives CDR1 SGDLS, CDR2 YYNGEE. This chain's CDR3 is CASSTIRTGYAGELFF. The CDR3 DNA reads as TGTGCCAGCAGCACGATTCGGACAGGGTACGCCGGGGAGCTGTTTTTT.

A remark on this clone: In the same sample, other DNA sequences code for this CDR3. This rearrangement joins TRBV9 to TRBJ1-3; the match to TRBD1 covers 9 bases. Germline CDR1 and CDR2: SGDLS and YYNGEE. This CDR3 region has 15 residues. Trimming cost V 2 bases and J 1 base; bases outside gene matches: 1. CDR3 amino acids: CASSVGQGSGNTIYF. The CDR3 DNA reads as TGTGCCAGCAGCGTGGGACAGGGATCTGGAAACACCATATATTTT.

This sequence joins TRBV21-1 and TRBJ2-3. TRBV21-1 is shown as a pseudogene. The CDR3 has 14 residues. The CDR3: CASNVTGEGDTQYF. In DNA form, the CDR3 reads TGTGCCAGCAACGTAACAGGGGAGGGAGATACGCAGTATTTT.

CDR3 DNA: TGCAGCGTTGTTCCAGACTCCTACAATGAGCAGTTCTTC. It yields the protein CSVVPDSYNEQFF. V is TRBV29-1 and J is TRBJ2-1; unclear D gene. The CDR3 has 13 residues. From germline, CDR1 is SQVTM and CDR2 ANQGSEA. The V end lost 4 bases, the J end lost 0 bases, and 7 bases lay between the germline ends.